This T cell receptor beta chain was documented in a study of cytomegalovirus exposure and HLA in healthy donors. Primers for the PCR totalled 60 Vbeta and 13 Jbeta. TCRdb keeps only in-frame clones here, not all; method: immunoSEQ multiplex PCR. The profile shows about 120,000 clones, around 77% of them singletons. The CDR3 consists of 14 residues. After removal of 5 bases from V and 5 bases from J, the junction contained 8 bases not matched to a gene. Germline V lookup: CDR1 MDHEN, CDR2 SYDVKM. The chain employs TRBV28 and TRBJ1-2, with 7 nucleotides matching TRBD1. The sample taken for sequencing was PBMCs. This TCR was recovered from a man aged 40-50 years in good health and CMV-seropositive. The CDR3 DNA sequence: TGTGCCAGCAGTAGGGGACAGCCCGTTTATGGCTACACCTTC. Amino acids: CASSRGQPVYGYTF.